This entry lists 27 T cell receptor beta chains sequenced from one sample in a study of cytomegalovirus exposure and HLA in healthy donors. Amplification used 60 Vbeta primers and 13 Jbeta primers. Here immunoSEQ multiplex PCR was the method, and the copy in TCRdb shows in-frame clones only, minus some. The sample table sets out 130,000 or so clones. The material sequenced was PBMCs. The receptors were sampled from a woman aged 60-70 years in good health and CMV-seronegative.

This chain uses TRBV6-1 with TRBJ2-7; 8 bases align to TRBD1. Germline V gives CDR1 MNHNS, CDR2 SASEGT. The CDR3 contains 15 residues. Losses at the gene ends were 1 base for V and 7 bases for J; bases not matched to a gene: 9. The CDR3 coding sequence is TGTGCCAGCAGTGAAGGTCATTGGACAGGGCGTGAGCAGTACTTC. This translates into CASSEGHWTGREQYF.

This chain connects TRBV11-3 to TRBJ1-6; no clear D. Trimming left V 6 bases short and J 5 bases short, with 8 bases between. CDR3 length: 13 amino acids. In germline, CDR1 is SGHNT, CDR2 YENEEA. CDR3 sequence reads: CASSSQDNSPLHF. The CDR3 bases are TGTGCCAGCAGTTCACAAGATAATTCACCCCTCCACTTT. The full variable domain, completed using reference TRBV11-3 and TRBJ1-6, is EAGVVQSPRYKIIEKKQPVAFWCNPISGHNTLYWYLQNLGQGPELLIRYENEEAVDDSQLPKDRFSAERLKGVDSTLKIQPAELGDSAVYLCASSSQDNSPLHFGNGTRLTVT.

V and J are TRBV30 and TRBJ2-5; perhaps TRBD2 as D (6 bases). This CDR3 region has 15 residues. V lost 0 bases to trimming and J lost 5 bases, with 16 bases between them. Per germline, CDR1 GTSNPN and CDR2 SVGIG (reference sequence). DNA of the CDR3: TGTGCCTGGAGTGTAACCGGGAGCCACGTGGAGACCCAGTACTTC. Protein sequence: CAWSVTGSHVETQYF. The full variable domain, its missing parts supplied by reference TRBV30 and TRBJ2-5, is SQTIHQWPATLVQPVGSPLSLECTVEGTSNPNLYWYRQAAGRGLQLLFYSVGIGQISSEVPQNLSASRPQDRQFILSSKKLLLSDSGFYLCAWSVTGSHVETQYFGPGTRLLVL.

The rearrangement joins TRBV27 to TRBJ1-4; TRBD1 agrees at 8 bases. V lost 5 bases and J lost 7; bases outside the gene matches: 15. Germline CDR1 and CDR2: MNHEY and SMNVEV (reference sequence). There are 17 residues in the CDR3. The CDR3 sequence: CASSTRRRQGNVEKLFF. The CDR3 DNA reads TGTGCCAGCAGTACACGCCGAAGACAGGGGAATGTTGAAAAACTGTTTTTT.

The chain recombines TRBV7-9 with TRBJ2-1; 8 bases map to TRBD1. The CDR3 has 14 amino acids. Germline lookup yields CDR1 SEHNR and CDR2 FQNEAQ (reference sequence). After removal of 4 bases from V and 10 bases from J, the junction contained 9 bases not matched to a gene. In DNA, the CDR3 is TGTGCCAGCAGCTCCGGGGCAGGGGGCAAGGAGCAGTTCTTC. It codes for CASSSGAGGKEQFF.

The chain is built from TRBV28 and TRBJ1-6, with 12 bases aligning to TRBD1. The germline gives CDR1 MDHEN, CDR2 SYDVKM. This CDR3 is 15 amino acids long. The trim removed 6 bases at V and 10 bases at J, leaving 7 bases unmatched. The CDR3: CASRTGTGGGSPLHF. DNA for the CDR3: TGTGCCAGCAGAACAGGGACAGGGGGCGGGTCACCCCTCCACTTT. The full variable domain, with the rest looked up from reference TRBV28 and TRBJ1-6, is DVKVTQSSRYLVKRTGEKVFLECVQDMDHENMFWYRQDPGLGLRLIYFSYDVKMKEKGDIPEGYSVSREKKERFSLILESASTNQTSMYLCASRTGTGGGSPLHFGNGTRLTVT.

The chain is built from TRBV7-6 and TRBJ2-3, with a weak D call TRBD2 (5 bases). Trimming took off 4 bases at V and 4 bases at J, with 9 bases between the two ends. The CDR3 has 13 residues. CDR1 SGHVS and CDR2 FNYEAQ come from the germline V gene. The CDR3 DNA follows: TGTGCCAGCAGCTCACTAGTGGCAGATACGCAGTATTTT. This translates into CASSSLVADTQYF.

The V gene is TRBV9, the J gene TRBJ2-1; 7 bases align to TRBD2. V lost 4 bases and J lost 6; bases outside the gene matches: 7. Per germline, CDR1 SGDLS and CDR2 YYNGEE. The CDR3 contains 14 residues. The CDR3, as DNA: TGTGCCAGCAGCCCCGGAAGCGGGACCAATGAGCAGTTCTTC. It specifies CASSPGSGTNEQFF.

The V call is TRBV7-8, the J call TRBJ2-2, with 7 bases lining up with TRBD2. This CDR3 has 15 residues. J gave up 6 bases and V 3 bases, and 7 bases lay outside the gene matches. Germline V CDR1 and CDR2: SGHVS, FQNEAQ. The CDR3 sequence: CASSFGLESSGELFF. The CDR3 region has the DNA TGTGCCAGCAGCTTCGGACTAGAGTCATCCGGGGAGCTGTTTTTT.

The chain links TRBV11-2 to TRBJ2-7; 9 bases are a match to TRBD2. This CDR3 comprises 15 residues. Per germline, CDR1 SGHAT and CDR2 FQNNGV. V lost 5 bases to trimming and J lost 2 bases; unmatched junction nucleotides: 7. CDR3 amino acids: CASSVELAGTYEQYF. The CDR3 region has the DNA TGTGCCAGCAGCGTTGAACTAGCGGGCACCTACGAGCAGTACTTC.

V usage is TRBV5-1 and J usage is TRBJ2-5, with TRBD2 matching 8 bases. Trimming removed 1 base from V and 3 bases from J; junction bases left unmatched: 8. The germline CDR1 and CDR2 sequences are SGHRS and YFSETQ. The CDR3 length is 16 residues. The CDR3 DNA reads TGCGCCAGCAGCTTGATGGGTAGCGGGGCCGAAGAGACCCAGTACTTC. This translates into CASSLMGSGAEETQYF.

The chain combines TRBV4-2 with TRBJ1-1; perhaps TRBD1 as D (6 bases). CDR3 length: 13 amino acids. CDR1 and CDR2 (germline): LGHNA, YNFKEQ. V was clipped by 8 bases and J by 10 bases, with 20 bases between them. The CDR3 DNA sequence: TGTGCCAGCGACCGTGGGGGGGGCGTGGGAGCTTTCTTT. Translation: CASDRGGGVGAFF.

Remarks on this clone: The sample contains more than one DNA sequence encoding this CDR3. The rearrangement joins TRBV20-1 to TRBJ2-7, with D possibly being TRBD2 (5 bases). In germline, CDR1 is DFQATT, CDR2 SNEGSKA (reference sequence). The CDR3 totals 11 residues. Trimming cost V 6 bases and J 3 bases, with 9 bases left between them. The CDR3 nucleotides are TGCAGTGCCACCACTAGCTACGAGCAGTACTTC. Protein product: CSATTSYEQYF.

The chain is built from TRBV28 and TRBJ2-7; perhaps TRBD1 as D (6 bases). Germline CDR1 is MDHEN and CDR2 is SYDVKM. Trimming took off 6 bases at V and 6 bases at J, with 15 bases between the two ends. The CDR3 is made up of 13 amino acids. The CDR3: CASRGALRGEQYF. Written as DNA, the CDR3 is TGTGCCAGCAGGGGGGCCCTCCGGGGCGAGCAGTACTTC.

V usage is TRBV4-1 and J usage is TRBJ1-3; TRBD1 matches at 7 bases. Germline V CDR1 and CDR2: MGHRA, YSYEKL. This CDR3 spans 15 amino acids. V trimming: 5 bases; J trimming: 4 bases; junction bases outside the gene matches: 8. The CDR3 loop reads CASSSSTGVGNTIYF. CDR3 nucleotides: TGCGCCAGCAGCTCCTCTACAGGGGTCGGAAACACCATATATTTT.

CDR3 in DNA: TGCGCCAGCAGCCAAAACCAGGGGACAGTTTACGAGCAGTACTTC. Residues: CASSQNQGTVYEQYF. The V gene is TRBV4-1, the J gene TRBJ2-7; 7 positions agree with TRBD1. Trimming took 2 bases from V and 4 from J; bases not matched to a gene: 8. Per germline, CDR1 MGHRA and CDR2 YSYEKL. The CDR3 is 15 amino acids.

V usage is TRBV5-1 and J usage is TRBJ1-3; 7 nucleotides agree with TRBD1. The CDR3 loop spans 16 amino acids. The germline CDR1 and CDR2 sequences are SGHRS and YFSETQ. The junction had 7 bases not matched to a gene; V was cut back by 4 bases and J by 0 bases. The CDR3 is CASSPTGVISGNTIYF. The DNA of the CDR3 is TGCGCCAGCAGCCCCACAGGGGTTATCTCTGGAAACACCATATATTTT.

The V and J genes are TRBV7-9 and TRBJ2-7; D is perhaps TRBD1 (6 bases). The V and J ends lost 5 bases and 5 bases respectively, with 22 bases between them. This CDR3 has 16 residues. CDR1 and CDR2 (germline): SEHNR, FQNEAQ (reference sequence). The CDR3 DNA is TGTGCCAGCAGCCTTGGAGGCGGACAGTTAAAAAACGAGCAGTACTTC. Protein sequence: CASSLGGGQLKNEQYF.

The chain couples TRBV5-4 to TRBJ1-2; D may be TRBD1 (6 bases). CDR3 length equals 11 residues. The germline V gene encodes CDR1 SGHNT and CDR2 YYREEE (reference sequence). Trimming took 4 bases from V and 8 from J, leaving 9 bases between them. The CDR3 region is CASSADRGYTF. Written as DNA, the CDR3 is TGTGCCAGCAGCGCCGACAGGGGCTACACCTTC.

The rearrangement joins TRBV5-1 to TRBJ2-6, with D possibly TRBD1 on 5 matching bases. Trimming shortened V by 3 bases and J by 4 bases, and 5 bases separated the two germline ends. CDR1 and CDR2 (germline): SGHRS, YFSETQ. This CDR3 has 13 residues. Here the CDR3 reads CASSSGGANVLTF. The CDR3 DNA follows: TGCGCCAGCAGCTCAGGGGGGGCCAACGTCCTGACTTTC.

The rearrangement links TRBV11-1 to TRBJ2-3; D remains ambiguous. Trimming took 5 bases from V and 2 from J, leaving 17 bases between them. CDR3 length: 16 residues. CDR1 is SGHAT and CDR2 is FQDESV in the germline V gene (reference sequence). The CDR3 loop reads CASSPQRGSLTDTQYF. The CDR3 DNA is TGTGCCAGCAGCCCCCAGCGTGGATCCCTCACAGATACGCAGTATTTT.

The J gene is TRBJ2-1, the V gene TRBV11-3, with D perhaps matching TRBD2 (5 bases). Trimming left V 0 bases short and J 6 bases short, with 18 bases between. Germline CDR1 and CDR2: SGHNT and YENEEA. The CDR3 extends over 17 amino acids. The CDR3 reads CASSLDLGGGPPNEQFF. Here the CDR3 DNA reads TGTGCCAGCAGCTTAGATCTCGGTGGCGGGCCACCCAATGAGCAGTTCTTC. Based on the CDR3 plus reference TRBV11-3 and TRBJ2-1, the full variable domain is EAGVVQSPRYKIIEKKQPVAFWCNPISGHNTLYWYLQNLGQGPELLIRYENEEAVDDSQLPKDRFSAERLKGVDSTLKIQPAELGDSAVYLCASSLDLGGGPPNEQFFGPGTRLTVL.

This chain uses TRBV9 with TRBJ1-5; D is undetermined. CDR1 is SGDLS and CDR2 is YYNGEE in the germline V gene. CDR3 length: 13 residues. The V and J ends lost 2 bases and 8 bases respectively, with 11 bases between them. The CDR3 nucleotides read TGTGCCAGCAGCGTTGGAGAGCTCGAGCCCCAGCATTTT. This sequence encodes CASSVGELEPQHF. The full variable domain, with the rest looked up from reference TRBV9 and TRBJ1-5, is DSGVTQTPKHLITATGQRVTLRCSPRSGDLSVYWYQQSLDQGLQFLIQYYNGEERAKGNILERFSAQQFPDLHSELNLSSLELGDSALYFCASSVGELEPQHFGDGTRLSIL.

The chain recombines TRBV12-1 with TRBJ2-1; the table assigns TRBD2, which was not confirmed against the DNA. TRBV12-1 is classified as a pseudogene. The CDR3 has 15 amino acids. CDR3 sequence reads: CASSHPSGTYNEQFF. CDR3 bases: TGTGCCAGCAGCCACCCTAGCGGGACCTACAATGAGCAGTTCTTC.

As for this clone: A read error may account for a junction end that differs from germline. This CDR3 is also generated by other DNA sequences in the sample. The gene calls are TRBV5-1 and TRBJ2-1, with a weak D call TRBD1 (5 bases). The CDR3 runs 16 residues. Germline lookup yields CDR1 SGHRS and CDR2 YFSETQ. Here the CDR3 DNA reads TGCGCCAGCAGCTTGAGTGCCCAGGGCTCCTACAATGAACAGTTCTTC. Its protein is CASSLSAQGSYNEQFF.

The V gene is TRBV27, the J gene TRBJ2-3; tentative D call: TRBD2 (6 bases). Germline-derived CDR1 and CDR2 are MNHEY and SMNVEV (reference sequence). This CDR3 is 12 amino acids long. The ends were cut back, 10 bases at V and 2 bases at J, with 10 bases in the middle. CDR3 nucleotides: TGTGCCACCGGGGGTTTCACAGATACGCAGTATTTT. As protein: CATGGFTDTQYF.

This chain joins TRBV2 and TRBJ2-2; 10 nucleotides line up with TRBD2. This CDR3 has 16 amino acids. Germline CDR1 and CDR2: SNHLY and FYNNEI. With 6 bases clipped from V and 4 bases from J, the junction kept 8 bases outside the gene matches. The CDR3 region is CASSASGGAGTGELFF. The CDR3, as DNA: TGTGCCAGCAGCGCAAGCGGGGGGGCGGGCACCGGGGAGCTGTTTTTT.